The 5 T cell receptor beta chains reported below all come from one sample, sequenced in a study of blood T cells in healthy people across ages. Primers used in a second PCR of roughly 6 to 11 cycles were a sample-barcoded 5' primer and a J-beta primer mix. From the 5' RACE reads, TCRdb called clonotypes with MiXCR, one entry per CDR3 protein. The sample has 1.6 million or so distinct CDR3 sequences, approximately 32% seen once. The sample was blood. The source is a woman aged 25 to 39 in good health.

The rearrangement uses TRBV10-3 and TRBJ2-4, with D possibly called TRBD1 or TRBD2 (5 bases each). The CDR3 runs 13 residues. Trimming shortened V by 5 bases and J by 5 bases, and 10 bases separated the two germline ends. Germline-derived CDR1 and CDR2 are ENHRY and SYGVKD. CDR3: CAISQGRENIQYF. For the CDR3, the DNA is TGTGCCATCAGTCAGGGACGGGAAAACATTCAGTACTTC.

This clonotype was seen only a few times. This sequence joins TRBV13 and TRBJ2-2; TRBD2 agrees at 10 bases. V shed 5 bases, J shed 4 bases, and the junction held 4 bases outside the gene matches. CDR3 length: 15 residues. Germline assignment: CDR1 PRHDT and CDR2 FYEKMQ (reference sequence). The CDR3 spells CASSARLAGTGELFF. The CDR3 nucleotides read TGTGCCAGCAGCGCCCGACTAGCGGGCACCGGGGAGCTGTTTTTT.

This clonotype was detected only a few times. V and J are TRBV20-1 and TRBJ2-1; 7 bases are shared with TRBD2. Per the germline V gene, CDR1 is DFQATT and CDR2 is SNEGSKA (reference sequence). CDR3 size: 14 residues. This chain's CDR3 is CRGVGAGMFNEQFF. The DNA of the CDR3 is TGCAGGGGGGTCGGAGCGGGAATGTTCAATGAGCAGTTCTTC.

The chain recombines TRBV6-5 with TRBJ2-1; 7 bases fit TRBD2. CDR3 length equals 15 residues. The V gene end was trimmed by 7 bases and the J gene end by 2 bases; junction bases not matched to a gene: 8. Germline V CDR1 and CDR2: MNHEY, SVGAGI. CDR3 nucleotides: TGTGCCAGCACTTGGGCTAGCGGTCCCTACAATGAGCAGTTCTTC. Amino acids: CASTWASGPYNEQFF.

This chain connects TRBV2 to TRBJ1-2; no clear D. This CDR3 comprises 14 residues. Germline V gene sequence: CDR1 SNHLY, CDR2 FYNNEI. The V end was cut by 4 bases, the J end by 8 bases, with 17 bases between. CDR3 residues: CASSAKPRIGGYTF. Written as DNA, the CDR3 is TGTGCCAGCAGTGCTAAACCGCGGATTGGGGGCTACACCTTC.